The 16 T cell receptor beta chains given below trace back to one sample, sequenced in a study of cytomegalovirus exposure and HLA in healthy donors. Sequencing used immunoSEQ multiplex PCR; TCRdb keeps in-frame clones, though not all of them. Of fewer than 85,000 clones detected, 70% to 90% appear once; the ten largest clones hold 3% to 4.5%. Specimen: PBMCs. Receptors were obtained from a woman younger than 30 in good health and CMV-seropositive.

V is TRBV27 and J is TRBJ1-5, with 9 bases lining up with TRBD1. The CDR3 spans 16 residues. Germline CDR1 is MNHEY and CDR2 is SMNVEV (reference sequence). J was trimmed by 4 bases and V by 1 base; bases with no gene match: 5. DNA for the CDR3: TGTGCCAGCAGTTTATATGTCGGACAGGGGAATCAGCCCCAGCATTTT. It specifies CASSLYVGQGNQPQHF.

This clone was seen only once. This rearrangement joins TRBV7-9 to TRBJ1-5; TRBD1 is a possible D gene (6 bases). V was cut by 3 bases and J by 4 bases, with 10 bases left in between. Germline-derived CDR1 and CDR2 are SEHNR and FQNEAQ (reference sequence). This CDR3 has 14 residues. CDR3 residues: CASSLGGANQPQHF. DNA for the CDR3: TGTGCCAGCAGCTTGGGGGGGGCGAATCAGCCCCAGCATTTT.

In nucleotides, the CDR3 is TGTGCCAGCAGCGAAGGGACTAGCGGACAAGAGACCCAGTACTTC. Translation gives CASSEGTSGQETQYF. The chain links TRBV7-8 to TRBJ2-5, with 11 bases that match TRBD2. V lost 5 bases, J lost 2 bases, and 4 bases stayed unmatched. The CDR3 is 15 amino acids. The V gene's germline CDR1 is SGHVS and CDR2 FQNEAQ.

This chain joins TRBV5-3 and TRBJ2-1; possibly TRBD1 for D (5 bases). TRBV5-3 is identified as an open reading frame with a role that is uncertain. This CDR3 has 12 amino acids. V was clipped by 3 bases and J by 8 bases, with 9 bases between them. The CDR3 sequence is CARSSGCDEQFF. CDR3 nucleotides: TGTGCCAGAAGCTCAGGGTGCGATGAGCAGTTCTTC.

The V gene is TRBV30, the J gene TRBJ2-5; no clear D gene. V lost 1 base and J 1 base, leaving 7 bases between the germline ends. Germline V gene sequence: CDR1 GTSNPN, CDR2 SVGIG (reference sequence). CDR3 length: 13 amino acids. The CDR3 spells CAWSGRSQETQYF. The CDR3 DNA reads TGTGCCTGGAGTGGCAGGTCCCAAGAGACCCAGTACTTC.

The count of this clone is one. The CDR3, as DNA: TGTGCCAGTAGTATCTATCACGGGAGCACAGATACGCAGTATTTT. Translation: CASSIYHGSTDTQYF. The chain is built from TRBV19 and TRBJ2-3; no definite D call. In germline, CDR1 is LNHDA, CDR2 SQIVND (reference sequence). With 3 bases removed from V and 0 bases from J, the gap between germline ends came to 10 bases. The CDR3 length is 15 residues.

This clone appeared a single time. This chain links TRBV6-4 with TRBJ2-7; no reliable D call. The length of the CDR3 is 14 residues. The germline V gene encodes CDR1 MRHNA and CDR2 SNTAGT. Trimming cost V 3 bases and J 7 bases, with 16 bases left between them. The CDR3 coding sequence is TGTGCCAGCAGTGAAAATTCGGAGTCTGGTGAGCAGTACTTC. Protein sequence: CASSENSESGEQYF.

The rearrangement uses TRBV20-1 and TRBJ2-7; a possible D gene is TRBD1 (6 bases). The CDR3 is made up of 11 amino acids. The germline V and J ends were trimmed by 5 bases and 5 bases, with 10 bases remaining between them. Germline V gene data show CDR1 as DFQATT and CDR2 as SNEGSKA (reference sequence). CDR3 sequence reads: CSAQDSHEQYF. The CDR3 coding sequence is TGCAGTGCTCAGGACAGCCACGAGCAGTACTTC.

Here the CDR3 reads CASSQGQGGSGYTF. In DNA form, the CDR3 reads TGCGCCAGCAGCCAAGGTCAAGGGGGCAGTGGCTACACCTTC. This chain joins TRBV4-3 and TRBJ1-2, with 7 positions matching TRBD1. CDR3 length: 14 residues. Trimming removed 1 base from V and 7 bases from J; junction bases left unmatched: 6. The germline V gene has CDR1 LGHNA and CDR2 YSLEER.

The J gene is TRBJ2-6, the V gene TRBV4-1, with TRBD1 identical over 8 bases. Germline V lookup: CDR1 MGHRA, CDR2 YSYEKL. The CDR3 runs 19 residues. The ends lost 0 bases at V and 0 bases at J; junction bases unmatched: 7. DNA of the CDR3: TGCGCCAGCAGCCAAGAGCCGGGACAGGTTTACTCTGGGGCCAACGTCCTGACTTTC. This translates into CASSQEPGQVYSGANVLTF.

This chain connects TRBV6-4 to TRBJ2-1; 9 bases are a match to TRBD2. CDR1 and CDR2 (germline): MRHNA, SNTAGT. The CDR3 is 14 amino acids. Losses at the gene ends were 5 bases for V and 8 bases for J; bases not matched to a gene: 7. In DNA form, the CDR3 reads TGTGCCAGCAGTCCCGCGGGAGGGACCGATGAGCAGTTCTTC. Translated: CASSPAGGTDEQFF.

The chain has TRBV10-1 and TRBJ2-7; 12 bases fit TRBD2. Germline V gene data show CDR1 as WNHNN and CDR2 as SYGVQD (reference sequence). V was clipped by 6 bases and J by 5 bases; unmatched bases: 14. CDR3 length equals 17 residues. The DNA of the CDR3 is TGCGCCAGCAGGGGCAGTTATACTAGCGGGGGGCTCGACGAGCAGTACTTC. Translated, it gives CASRGSYTSGGLDEQYF.

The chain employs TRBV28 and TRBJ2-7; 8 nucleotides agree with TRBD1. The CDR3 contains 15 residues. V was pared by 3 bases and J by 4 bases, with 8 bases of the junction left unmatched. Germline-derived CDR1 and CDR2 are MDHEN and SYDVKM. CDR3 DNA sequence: TGTGCCAGCAGTTTCCGATCAGGGGGCAGGTACGAGCAGTACTTC. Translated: CASSFRSGGRYEQYF.

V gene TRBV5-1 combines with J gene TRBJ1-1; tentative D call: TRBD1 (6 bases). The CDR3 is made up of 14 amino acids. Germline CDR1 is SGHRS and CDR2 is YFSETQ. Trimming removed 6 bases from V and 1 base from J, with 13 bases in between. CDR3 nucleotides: TGCGCCAGCACCAACGAGGGGGAGAACACTGAAGCTTTCTTT. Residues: CASTNEGENTEAFF. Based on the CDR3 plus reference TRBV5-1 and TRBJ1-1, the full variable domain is KAGVTQTPRYLIKTRGQQVTLSCSPISGHRSVSWYQQTPGQGLQFLFEYFSETQRNKGNFPGRFSGRQFSNSRSEMNVSTLELGDSALYLCASTNEGENTEAFFGQGTRLTVV.

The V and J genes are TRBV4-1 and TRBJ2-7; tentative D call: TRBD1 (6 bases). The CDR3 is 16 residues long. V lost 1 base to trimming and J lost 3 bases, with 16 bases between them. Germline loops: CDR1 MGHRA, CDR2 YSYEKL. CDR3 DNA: TGCGCCAGCAGCCAAGGGGCGATGACAGGCTACTACGAGCAGTACTTC. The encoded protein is CASSQGAMTGYYEQYF.

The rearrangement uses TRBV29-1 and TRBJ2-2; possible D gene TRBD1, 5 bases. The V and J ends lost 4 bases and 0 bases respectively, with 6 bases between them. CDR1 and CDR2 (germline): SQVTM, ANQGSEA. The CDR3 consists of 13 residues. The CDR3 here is CSVARANTGELFF. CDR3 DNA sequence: TGCAGCGTTGCCAGGGCGAACACCGGGGAGCTGTTTTTT.